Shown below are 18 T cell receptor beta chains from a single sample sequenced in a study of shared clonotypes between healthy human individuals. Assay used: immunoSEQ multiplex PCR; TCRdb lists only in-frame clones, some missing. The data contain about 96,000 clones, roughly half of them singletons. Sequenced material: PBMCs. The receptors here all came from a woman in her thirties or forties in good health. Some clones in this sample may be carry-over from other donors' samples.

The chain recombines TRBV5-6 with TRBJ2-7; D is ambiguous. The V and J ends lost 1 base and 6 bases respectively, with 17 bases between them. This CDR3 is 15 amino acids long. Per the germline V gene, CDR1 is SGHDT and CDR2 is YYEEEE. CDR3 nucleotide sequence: TGTGCCAGCAGCTTGTTAAGTGCCCCGGCCTTCGAGCAGTACTTC. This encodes CASSLLSAPAFEQYF.

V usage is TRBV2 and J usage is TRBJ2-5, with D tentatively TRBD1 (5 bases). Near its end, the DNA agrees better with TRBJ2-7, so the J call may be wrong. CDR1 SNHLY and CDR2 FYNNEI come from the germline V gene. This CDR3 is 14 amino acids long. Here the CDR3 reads CASVQGEDSYEQYF. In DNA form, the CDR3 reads TGTGCCAGCGTCCAGGGTGAGGACTCCTACGAGCAGTACTTC.

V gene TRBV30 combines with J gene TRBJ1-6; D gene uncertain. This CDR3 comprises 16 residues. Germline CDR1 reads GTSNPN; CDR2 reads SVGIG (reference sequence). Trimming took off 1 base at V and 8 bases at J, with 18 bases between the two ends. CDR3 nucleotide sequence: TGTGCCTGGAGTGACCCCCCTCCGGTTTGGGATTCACCCCTCCACTTT. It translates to CAWSDPPPVWDSPLHF.

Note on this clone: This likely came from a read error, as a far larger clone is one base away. The DNA for the CDR3 is TGTGCCAGCAGCCAACTAGCGGGAGGGTCCTACAATGAGCAGTTCTTC. The encoded protein is CASSQLAGGSYNEQFF. The chain links TRBV28 to TRBJ2-1; the match to TRBD2 covers 13 bases. Germline lookup yields CDR1 MDHEN and CDR2 SYDVKM. The CDR3 is 16 residues long. J gave up 1 base and V 6 bases, and 3 bases lay outside the gene matches.

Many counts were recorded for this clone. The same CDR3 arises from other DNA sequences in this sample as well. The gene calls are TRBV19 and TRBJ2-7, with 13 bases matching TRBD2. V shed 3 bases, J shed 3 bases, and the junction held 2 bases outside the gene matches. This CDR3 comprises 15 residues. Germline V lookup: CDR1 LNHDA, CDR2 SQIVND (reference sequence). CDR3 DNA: TGTGCCAGTAGTATCGGGACTAGCGGGAACTACGAGCAGTACTTC. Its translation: CASSIGTSGNYEQYF.

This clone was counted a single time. CDR3 in DNA: TGTGCCAGCAGTTTAACTAGCGGGAGTTCATTGAATGAGCAGTTCTTC. Its protein product is CASSLTSGSSLNEQFF. This sequence joins TRBV28 and TRBJ2-1, with 11 nucleotides matching TRBD2. Germline-derived CDR1 and CDR2 are MDHEN and SYDVKM. The CDR3 is 16 amino acids. Unmatched junction bases numbered 7, after V lost 2 bases and J lost 7 bases. Complete variable domain (other parts from reference TRBV28 and TRBJ2-1): DVKVTQSSRYLVKRTGEKVFLECVQDMDHENMFWYRQDPGLGLRLIYFSYDVKMKEKGDIPEGYSVSREKKERFSLILESASTNQTSMYLCASSLTSGSSLNEQFFGPGTRLTVL.

CDR3 amino acids: CASSGDTYEQYF. CDR3 DNA: TGTGCCAGTAGTGGGGACACTTACGAGCAGTACTTC. The chain combines TRBV19 with TRBJ2-7; D is perhaps TRBD1 (6 bases). The germline CDR1 and CDR2 sequences are LNHDA and SQIVND (reference sequence). V lost 5 bases and J 4 bases, leaving 9 bases between the germline ends. The CDR3 contains 12 residues.

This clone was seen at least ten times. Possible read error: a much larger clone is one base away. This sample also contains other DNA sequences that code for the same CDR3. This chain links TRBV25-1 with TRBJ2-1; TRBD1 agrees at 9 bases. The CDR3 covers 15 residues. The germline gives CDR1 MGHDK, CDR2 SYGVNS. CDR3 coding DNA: TGTGCTAGCAGCCAAGAGGACAGGGGCTTCAATGAGCAGTTCTTC. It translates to CASSQEDRGFNEQFF.

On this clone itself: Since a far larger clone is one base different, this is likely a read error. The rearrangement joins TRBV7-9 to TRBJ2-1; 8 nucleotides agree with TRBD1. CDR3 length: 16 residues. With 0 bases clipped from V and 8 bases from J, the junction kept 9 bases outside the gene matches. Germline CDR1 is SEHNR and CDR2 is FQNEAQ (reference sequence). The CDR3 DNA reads TGTGCCAGCAGCTTAGCGACGACAGGGGTGGTCGATGAGCAGTTCTTC. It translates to CASSLATTGVVDEQFF.

CDR3 in amino acids: CASSAASGSRYEQYF. For the CDR3, the DNA is TGTGCCAGCAGCGCCGCTAGCGGGAGTCGGTACGAGCAGTACTTC. The rearrangement uses TRBV5-4 and TRBJ2-7; 10 nucleotides match TRBD2. This CDR3 spans 15 amino acids. Per germline, CDR1 SGHNT and CDR2 YYREEE (reference sequence). Unmatched junction bases numbered 8, after V lost 4 bases and J lost 4 bases.

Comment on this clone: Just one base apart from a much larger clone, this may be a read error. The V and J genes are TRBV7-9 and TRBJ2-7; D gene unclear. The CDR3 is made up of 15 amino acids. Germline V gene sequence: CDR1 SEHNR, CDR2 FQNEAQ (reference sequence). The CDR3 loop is CTSSTPLFGIGEQYF. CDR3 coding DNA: TGTACCAGCAGCACCCCCCTTTTTGGGATAGGCGAGCAGTACTTC.

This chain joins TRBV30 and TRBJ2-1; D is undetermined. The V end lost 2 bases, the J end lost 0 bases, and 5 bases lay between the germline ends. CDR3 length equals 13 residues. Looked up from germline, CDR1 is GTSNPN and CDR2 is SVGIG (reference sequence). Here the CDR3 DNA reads TGTGCCTGGAGTCGAAGCTCCTACAATGAGCAGTTCTTC. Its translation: CAWSRSSYNEQFF.

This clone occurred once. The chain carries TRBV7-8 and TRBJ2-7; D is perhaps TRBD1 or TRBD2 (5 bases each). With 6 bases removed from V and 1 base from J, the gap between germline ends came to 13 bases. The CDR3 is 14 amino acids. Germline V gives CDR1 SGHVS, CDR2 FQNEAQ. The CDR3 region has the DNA TGTGCCAGCAGTTTGGGGGACGTATCCTACGAGCAGTACTTC. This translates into CASSLGDVSYEQYF.

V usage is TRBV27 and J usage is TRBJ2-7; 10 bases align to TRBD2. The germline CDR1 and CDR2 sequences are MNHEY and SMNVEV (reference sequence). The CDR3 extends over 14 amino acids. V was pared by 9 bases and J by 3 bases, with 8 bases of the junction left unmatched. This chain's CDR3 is CASSKLAGVYEQYF. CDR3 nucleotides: TGTGCCAGTTCAAAGCTAGCGGGAGTCTACGAGCAGTACTTC.

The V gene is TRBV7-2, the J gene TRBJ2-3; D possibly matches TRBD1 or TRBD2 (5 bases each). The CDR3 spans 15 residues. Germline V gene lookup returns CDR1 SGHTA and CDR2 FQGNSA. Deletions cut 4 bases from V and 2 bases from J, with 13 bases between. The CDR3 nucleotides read TGTGCCAGCAGCTACCAACCGGGGACCACAGATACGCAGTATTTT. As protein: CASSYQPGTTDTQYF.

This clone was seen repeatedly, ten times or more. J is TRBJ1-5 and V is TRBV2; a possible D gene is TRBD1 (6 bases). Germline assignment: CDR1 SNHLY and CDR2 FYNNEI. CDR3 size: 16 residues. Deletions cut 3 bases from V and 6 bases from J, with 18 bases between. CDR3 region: CASSDDRPGVGQPQHF. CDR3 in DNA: TGTGCCAGCAGTGACGACCGGCCAGGGGTTGGTCAGCCCCAGCATTTT.

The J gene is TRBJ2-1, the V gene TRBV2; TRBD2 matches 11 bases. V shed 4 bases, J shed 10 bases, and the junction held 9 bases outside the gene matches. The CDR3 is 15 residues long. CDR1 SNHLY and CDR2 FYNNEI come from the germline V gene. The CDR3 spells CASSGGLADEGEQFF. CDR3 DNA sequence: TGTGCCAGCAGTGGGGGACTAGCGGACGAAGGGGAGCAGTTCTTC.

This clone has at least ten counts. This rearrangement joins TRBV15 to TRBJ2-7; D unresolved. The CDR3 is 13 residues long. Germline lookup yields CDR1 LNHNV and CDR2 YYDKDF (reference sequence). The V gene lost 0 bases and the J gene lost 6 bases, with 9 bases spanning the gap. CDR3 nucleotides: TGTGCCACCAGCAGAGATTTGGAGCGCGAGCAGTACTTC. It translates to CATSRDLEREQYF.